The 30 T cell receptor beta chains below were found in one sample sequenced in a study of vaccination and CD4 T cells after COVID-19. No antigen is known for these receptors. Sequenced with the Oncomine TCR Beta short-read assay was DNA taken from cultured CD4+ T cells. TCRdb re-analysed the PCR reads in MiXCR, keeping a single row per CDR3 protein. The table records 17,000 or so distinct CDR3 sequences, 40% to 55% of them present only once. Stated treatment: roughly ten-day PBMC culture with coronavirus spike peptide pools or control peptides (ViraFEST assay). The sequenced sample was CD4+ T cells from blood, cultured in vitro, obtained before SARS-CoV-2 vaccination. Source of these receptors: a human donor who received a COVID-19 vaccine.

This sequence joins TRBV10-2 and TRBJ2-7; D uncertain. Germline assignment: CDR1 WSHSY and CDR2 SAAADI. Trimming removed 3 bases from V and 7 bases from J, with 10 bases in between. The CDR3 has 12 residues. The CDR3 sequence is CASSEGAREQYF. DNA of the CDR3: TGCGCCAGCAGTGAAGGAGCTCGGGAGCAGTACTTC.

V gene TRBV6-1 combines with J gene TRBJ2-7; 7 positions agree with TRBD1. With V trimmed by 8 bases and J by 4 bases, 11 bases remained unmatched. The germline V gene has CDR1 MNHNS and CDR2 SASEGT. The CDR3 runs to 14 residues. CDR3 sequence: CASHKRGQGYEQYF. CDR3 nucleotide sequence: TGTGCCAGCCATAAGAGGGGGCAGGGTTACGAGCAGTACTTC.

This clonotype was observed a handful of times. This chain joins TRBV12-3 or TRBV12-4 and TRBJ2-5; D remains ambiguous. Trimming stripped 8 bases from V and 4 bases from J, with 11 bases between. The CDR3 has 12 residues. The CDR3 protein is CASCRYGETQYF. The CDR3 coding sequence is TGTGCCAGCTGCCGGTACGGAGAGACCCAGTACTTC.

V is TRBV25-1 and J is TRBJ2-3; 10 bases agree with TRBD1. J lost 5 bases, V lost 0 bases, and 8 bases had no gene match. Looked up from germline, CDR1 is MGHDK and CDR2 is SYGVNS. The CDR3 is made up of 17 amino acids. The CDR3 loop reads CASSEYLGTGAGDTQYF. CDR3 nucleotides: TGTGCCAGCAGTGAATATCTTGGGACAGGGGCTGGAGATACGCAGTATTTT.

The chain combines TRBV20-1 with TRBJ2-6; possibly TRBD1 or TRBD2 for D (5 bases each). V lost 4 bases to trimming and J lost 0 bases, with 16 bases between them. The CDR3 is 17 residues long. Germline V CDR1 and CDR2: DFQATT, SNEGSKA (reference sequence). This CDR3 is CSATKPGRHSGANVLTF. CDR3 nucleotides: TGCAGTGCTACTAAACCGGGACGCCACTCTGGGGCCAACGTCCTGACTTTC.

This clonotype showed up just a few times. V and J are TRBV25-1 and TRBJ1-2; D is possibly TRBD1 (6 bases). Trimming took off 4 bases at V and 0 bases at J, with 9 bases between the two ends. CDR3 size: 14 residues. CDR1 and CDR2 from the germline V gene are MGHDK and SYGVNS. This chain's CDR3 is CASSVGGPNYGYTF. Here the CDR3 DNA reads TGTGCCAGCAGTGTAGGGGGTCCTAACTATGGCTACACCTTC.

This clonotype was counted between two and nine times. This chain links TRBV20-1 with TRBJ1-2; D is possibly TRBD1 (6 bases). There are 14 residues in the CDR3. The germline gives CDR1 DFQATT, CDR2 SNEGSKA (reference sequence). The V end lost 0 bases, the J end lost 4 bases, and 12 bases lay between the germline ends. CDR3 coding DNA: TGCAGTGCTAGAGATTTGGGAGGGGGCTATGGCTACACCTTC. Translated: CSARDLGGGYGYTF.

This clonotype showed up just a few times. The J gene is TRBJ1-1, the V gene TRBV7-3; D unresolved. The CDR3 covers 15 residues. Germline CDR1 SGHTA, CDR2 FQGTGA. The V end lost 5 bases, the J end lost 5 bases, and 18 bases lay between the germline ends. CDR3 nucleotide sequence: TGTGCCAGCAGCCGATCCCGAGCCCCGGGAACTGAAGCTTTCTTT. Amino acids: CASSRSRAPGTEAFF.

CDR3 coding DNA: TGTGCCAGCAGCTCGATCCCCAATCAGCCCCAGCATTTT. Protein: CASSSIPNQPQHF. The chain couples TRBV7-6 to TRBJ1-5; D is unresolved. The V gene lost 4 bases and the J gene lost 3 bases, with 7 bases spanning the gap. This CDR3 region has 13 residues. Germline V gene lookup returns CDR1 SGHVS and CDR2 FNYEAQ.

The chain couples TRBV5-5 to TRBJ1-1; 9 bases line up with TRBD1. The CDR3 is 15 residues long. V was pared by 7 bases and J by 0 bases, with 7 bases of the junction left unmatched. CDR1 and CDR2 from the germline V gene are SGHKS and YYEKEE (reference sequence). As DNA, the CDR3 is TGTGCCAGCCGTCCCGGGACAGGGTTGAACACTGAAGCTTTCTTT. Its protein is CASRPGTGLNTEAFF.

CDR3 region: CASRDRDALRDGYTF. The DNA of the CDR3 is TGTGCCAGCAGGGACCGGGACGCCTTAAGGGATGGCTACACCTTC. The chain employs TRBV27 and TRBJ1-2, with D maybe TRBD1 (5 bases). The V end lost 6 bases, the J end lost 6 bases, and 20 bases lay between the germline ends. The CDR3 has 15 amino acids. Germline V CDR1 and CDR2: MNHEY, SMNVEV (reference sequence).

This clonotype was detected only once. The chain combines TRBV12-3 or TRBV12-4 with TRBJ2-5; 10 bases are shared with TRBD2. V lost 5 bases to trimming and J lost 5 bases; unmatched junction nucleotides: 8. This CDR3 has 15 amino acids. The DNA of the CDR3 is TGTGCCAGCAGTCCCACGCTAGCGGGGGAGGAGACCCAGTACTTC. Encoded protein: CASSPTLAGEETQYF.

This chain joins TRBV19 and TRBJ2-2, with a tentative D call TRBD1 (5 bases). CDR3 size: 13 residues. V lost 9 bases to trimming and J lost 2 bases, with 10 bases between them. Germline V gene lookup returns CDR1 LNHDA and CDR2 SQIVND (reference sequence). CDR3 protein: CASSDRNTGELFF. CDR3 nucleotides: TGTGCCAGCAGCGACAGAAACACCGGGGAGCTGTTTTTT. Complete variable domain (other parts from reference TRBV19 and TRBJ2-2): DGGITQSPKYLFRKEGQNVTLSCEQNLNHDAMYWYRQDPGQGLRLIYYSQIVNDFQKGDIAEGYSVSREKKESFPLTVTSAQKNPTAFYLCASSDRNTGELFFGEGSRLTVL.

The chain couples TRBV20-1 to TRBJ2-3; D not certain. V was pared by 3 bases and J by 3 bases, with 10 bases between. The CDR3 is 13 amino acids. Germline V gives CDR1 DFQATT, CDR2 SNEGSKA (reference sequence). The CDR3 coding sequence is TGCAGTGCTAGGGCCTCCGGGACAGATACGCAGTATTTT. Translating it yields CSARASGTDTQYF.

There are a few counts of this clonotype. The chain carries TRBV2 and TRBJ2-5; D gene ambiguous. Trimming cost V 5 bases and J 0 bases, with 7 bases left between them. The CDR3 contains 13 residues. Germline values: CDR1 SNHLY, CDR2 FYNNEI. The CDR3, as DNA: TGTGCCAGCAGTCAGGAATACCAAGAGACCCAGTACTTC. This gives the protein CASSQEYQETQYF.

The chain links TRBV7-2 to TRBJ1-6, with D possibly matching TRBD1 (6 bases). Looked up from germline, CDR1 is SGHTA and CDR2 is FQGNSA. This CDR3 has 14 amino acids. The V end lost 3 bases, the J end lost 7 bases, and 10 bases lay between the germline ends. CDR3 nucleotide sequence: TGTGCCAGCAGCTTCGGGGGCGAGAATTCACCCCTCCACTTT. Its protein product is CASSFGGENSPLHF.

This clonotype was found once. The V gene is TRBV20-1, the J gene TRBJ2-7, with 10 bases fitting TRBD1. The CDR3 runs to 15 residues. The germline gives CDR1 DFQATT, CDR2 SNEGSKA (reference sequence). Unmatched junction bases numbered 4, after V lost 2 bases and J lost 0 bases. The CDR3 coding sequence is TGCAGTGCTAGAAGGAGGGACAGGGGCTCCTACGAGCAGTACTTC. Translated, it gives CSARRRDRGSYEQYF.

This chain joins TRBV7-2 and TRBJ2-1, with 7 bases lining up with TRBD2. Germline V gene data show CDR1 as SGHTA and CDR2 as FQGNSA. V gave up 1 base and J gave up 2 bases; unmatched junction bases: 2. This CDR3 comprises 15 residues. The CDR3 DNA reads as TGTGCCAGCAGCTTAGAGCGGGGCCCCTACAATGAGCAGTTCTTC. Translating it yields CASSLERGPYNEQFF.

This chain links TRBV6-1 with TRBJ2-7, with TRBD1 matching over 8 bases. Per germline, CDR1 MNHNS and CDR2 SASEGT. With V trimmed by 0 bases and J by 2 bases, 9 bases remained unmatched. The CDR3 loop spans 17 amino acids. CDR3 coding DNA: TGTGCCAGCAGTGAAGCCCACCTGACAGGGGAGGCCTACGAGCAGTACTTC. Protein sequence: CASSEAHLTGEAYEQYF.

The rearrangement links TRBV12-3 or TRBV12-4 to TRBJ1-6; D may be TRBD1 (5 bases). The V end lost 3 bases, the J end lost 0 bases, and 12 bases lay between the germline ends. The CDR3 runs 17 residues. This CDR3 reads CASSLVGGGSYNSPLHF. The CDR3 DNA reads TGTGCCAGCAGTTTGGTTGGGGGGGGCTCCTATAATTCACCCCTCCACTTT.

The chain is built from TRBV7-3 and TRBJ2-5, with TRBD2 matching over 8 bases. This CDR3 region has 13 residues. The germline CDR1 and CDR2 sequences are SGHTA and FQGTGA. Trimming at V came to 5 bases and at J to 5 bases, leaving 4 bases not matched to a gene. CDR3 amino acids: CASSRGGRETQYF. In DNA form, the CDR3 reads TGTGCCAGCAGCCGGGGGGGCAGGGAGACCCAGTACTTC. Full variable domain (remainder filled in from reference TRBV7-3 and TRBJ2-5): GAGVSQTPSNKVTEKGKYVELRCDPISGHTALYWYRQSLGQGPEFLIYFQGTGAADDSGLPNDRFFAVRPEGSVSTLKIQRTERGDSAVYLCASSRGGRETQYFGPGTRLLVL.

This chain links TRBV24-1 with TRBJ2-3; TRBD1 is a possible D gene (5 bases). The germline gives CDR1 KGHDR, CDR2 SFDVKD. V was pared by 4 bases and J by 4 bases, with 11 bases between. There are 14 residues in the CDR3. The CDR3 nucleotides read TGTGCCACCAGTGACCGTCTAGGGGCAGATACGCAGTATTTT. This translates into CATSDRLGADTQYF.

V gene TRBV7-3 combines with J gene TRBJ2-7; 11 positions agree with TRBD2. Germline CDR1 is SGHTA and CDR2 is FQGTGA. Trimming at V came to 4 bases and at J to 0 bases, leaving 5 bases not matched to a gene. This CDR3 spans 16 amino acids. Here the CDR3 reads CASSYASGGPSYEQYF. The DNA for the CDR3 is TGTGCCAGCAGCTACGCTAGCGGGGGGCCCTCCTACGAGCAGTACTTC.

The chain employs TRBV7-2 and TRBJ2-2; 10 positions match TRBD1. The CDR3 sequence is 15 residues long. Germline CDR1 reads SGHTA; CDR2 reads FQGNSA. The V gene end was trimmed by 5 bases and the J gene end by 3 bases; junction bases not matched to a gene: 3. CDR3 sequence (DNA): TGTGCCAGCAGCCGGACAGGGGGTTACACCGGGGAGCTGTTTTTT. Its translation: CASSRTGGYTGELFF.

Written as DNA, the CDR3 is TGTGCCAGCAGTCCAGCAGGGTACAGGAACACTGAAGCTTTCTTT. This codes for CASSPAGYRNTEAFF. The J gene is TRBJ1-1, the V gene TRBV28, with D perhaps matching TRBD1 (5 bases). The CDR3 is 15 amino acids. Trimming left V 5 bases short and J 1 base short, with 14 bases between. Per germline, CDR1 MDHEN and CDR2 SYDVKM.

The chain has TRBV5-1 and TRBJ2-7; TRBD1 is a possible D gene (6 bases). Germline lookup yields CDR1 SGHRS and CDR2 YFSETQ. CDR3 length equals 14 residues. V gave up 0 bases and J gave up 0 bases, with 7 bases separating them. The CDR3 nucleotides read TGCGCCAGCAGCTTGGGACAGGTCTCCTACGAGCAGTACTTC. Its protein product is CASSLGQVSYEQYF.

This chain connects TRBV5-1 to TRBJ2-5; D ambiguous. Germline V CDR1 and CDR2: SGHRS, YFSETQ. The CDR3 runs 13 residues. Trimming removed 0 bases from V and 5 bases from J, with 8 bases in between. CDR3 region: CASSLGYMETQYF. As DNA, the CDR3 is TGCGCCAGCAGCTTGGGTTACATGGAGACCCAGTACTTC.

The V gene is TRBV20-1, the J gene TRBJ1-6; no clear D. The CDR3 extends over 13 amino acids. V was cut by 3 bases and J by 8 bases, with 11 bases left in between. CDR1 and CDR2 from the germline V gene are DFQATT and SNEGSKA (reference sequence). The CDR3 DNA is TGCAGTGCTAGTGGTGGGAGTGATTCACCCCTCCACTTT. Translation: CSASGGSDSPLHF.

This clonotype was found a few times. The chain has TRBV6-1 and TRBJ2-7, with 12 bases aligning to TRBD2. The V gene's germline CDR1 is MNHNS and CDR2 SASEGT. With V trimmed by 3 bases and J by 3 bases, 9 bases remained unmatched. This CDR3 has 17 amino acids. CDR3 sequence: CASSDTDRLAGDYEQYF. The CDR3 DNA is TGTGCCAGCAGTGACACAGACCGACTAGCGGGGGACTACGAGCAGTACTTC.

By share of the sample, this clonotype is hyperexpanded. The CDR3: CASMTTGGEDGYTF. In nucleotides, the CDR3 is TGTGCCAGCATGACGACAGGGGGGGAGGATGGCTACACCTTC. This chain connects TRBV5-8 to TRBJ1-2; 9 bases fit TRBD1. CDR3 length: 14 residues. V gave up 6 bases and J gave up 6 bases; unmatched junction bases: 9. Germline V lookup: CDR1 SGHTS, CDR2 YDEGEE. The variable domain in full, with the rest retrieved from reference TRBV5-8 and TRBJ1-2, is EAGVTQSPTHLIKTRGQQATLRCSPISGHTSVYWYQQALGLGLQFLLWYDEGEERNRGNFPPRFSGRQFPNYSSELNVNALELEDSALYLCASMTTGGEDGYTFGSGTRLTVV.